The 28 T cell receptor beta chains listed next were all sequenced from one sample in a study of T cell changes during pregnancy in multiple sclerosis. Data came from immunoSEQ multiplex PCR; TCRdb stores just in-frame clones and leaves some out. The table shows about 75,000 clones, with about 90% occurring only once. Sample: peripheral blood, taken in the first trimester of pregnancy. These receptors all stem from a female donor in good health, enrolled as a control in a pregnancy study.

V gene TRBV6-5 combines with J gene TRBJ1-1; D is unresolved. Trimming stripped 4 bases from V and 1 base from J, with 13 bases between. This CDR3 is 15 amino acids long. The germline CDR1 and CDR2 sequences are MNHEY and SVGAGI. The chain's CDR3 is CASSSGLQANTEAFF. DNA for the CDR3: TGTGCCAGCAGTTCGGGTCTACAAGCGAACACTGAAGCTTTCTTT.

This chain connects TRBV14 to TRBJ2-6; TRBD1 matches 9 bases. The V gene end was trimmed by 6 bases and the J gene end by 2 bases; junction bases not matched to a gene: 11. CDR1 and CDR2 (germline): SGHDN, FVKESK. The CDR3 totals 18 residues. Here the CDR3 reads CASSEPGQGRPGANVLTF. The CDR3, as DNA: TGTGCCAGCAGTGAGCCGGGACAGGGAAGGCCTGGGGCCAACGTCCTGACTTTC.

V and J are TRBV5-4 and TRBJ2-2; 13 positions match TRBD2. Germline lookup yields CDR1 SGHNT and CDR2 YYREEE (reference sequence). The length of the CDR3 is 18 residues. V shed 5 bases and J 4 bases; nucleotides not matched to a gene: 11. CDR3 protein: CASRLAGGTLKVTGELFF. The CDR3 DNA reads as TGTGCCAGCAGACTAGCGGGGGGGACTTTGAAGGTCACCGGGGAGCTGTTTTTT.

The rearrangement links TRBV19 to TRBJ1-5; maybe TRBD1 (5 bases). V was shortened by 7 bases and J by 6 bases, with 10 bases between the two germline ends. The CDR3 consists of 12 residues. CDR1 is LNHDA, CDR2 SQIVND, per germline (reference sequence). CDR3 sequence (DNA): TGTGCCAGTACTAGTGGGGCTCAGCCCCAGCATTTT. Its protein is CASTSGAQPQHF.

The chain carries TRBV21-1 and TRBJ1-5. TRBV21-1 corresponds to a pseudogene. There are 17 residues in the CDR3. The CDR3: CASSKASRELWNQPQHF. The CDR3 coding sequence is TGTGCCAGCAGCAAAGCGAGCAGAGAACTATGGAATCAGCCCCAGCATTTT.

The gene calls are TRBV6-5 and TRBJ1-2; no definite D call. Trimming removed 5 bases from V and 4 bases from J, with 17 bases in between. CDR1 MNHEY and CDR2 SVGAGI come from the germline V gene. This CDR3 is 15 amino acids long. CDR3 sequence reads: CASSPSRVSIYGYTF. The CDR3 DNA sequence: TGTGCCAGCAGTCCATCGCGTGTTAGCATCTATGGCTACACCTTC.

The chain is built from TRBV29-1 and TRBJ2-1; possible D gene TRBD1, 5 bases. Germline CDR1 and CDR2: SQVTM and ANQGSEA. Trimming left V 4 bases short and J 4 bases short, with 11 bases between. The CDR3 extends over 13 amino acids. CDR3 in DNA: TGCAGCGTTGGGTTGACAGATTACAATGAGCAGTTCTTC. It translates to CSVGLTDYNEQFF.

This clone was detected only a few times. The V and J genes are TRBV6-6 and TRBJ1-5; D possibly corresponds to TRBD1 (5 bases). CDR3 length: 14 amino acids. Trimming stripped 6 bases from V and 4 bases from J, with 13 bases between. Germline V gene data show CDR1 as MNHNY and CDR2 as SVGAGI (reference sequence). The CDR3 reads CASSRLGTNQPQHF. CDR3 sequence (DNA): TGTGCCAGCAGCAGATTGGGGACTAATCAGCCCCAGCATTTT.

The chain employs TRBV7-2 and TRBJ2-7; 8 nucleotides agree with TRBD2. CDR3 length: 14 residues. V shed 5 bases and J 5 bases; nucleotides not matched to a gene: 8. The germline V gene has CDR1 SGHTA and CDR2 FQGNSA. The CDR3 loop reads CASSLGLETHEQYF. The CDR3 nucleotides are TGTGCCAGCAGCCTGGGACTAGAAACCCACGAGCAGTACTTC. The full variable domain, with the rest looked up from reference TRBV7-2 and TRBJ2-7, is GAGVSQSPSNKVTEKGKDVELRCDPISGHTALYWYRQSLGQGLEFLIYFQGNSAPDKSGLPSDRFSAERTGGSVSTLTIQRTQQEDSAVYLCASSLGLETHEQYFGPGTRLTVT.

This clone has a single count. V usage is TRBV29-1 and J usage is TRBJ1-2; 7 bases are a match to TRBD1. Germline-derived CDR1 and CDR2 are SQVTM and ANQGSEA. J was trimmed by 4 bases and V by 0 bases; bases with no gene match: 5. This CDR3 is 14 amino acids long. The CDR3 sequence is CSVEDDRESYGYTF. CDR3 in DNA: TGCAGCGTTGAAGACGACAGGGAAAGCTATGGCTACACCTTC.

The chain carries TRBV6-6 and TRBJ2-3; possibly TRBD2 for D (5 bases). Germline V CDR1 and CDR2: MNHNY, SVGAGI (reference sequence). The CDR3 length is 15 residues. The germline V and J ends were trimmed by 2 bases and 2 bases, with 11 bases remaining between them. In nucleotides, the CDR3 is TGTGCCAGCAGTTACATCTCCGGGAACACAGATACGCAGTATTTT. Its translation: CASSYISGNTDTQYF.

A single count supports this clone. V is TRBV28 and J is TRBJ1-6, with 9 positions matching TRBD1. The length of the CDR3 is 14 residues. CDR1 is MDHEN and CDR2 is SYDVKM in the germline V gene. J was trimmed by 8 bases and V by 5 bases; bases with no gene match: 4. In DNA form, the CDR3 reads TGTGCCAGCAGTCGCACAGGGGGCCATTCACCCCTCCACTTT. It specifies CASSRTGGHSPLHF. The full variable domain, its missing parts supplied by reference TRBV28 and TRBJ1-6, is DVKVTQSSRYLVKRTGEKVFLECVQDMDHENMFWYRQDPGLGLRLIYFSYDVKMKEKGDIPEGYSVSREKKERFSLILESASTNQTSMYLCASSRTGGHSPLHFGNGTRLTVT.

The J gene is TRBJ1-5, the V gene TRBV29-1; 8 positions match TRBD1. The CDR3 consists of 13 residues. V trimming: 6 bases; J trimming: 6 bases; junction bases outside the gene matches: 7. From germline, CDR1 is SQVTM and CDR2 ANQGSEA. In nucleotides, the CDR3 is TGCAGCGTCGCAGACAGGGGTCTTCAGCCCCAGCATTTT. Amino acid sequence: CSVADRGLQPQHF.

The rearrangement links TRBV15 to TRBJ1-1, with D unresolved. The CDR3 runs 15 residues. Germline V gene data show CDR1 as LNHNV and CDR2 as YYDKDF (reference sequence). The ends were cut back, 4 bases at V and 1 base at J, with 13 bases in the middle. CDR3 DNA: TGTGCCACCAGCATGTCTCCCCCAGAGAACACTGAAGCTTTCTTT. Translated: CATSMSPPENTEAFF.

The chain links TRBV10-3 to TRBJ2-3, with TRBD2 matching 15 bases. Germline CDR1 and CDR2: ENHRY and SYGVKD. This CDR3 is built from 17 residues. The junction had 4 bases not matched to a gene; V was cut back by 6 bases and J by 0 bases. The chain's CDR3 is CAISAGLAGGSTDTQYF. The CDR3 nucleotides read TGTGCCATCAGCGCCGGACTAGCGGGAGGGAGCACAGATACGCAGTATTTT.

This chain uses TRBV27 with TRBJ1-1; TRBD1 is a possible D gene (5 bases). Germline V gene sequence: CDR1 MNHEY, CDR2 SMNVEV (reference sequence). The CDR3 sequence is 16 residues long. Trimming pared 5 bases from V and 1 base from J, leaving 17 bases between. This CDR3 reads CASSTRDSSRNTEAFF. CDR3 in DNA: TGTGCCAGCAGTACCCGGGACTCCTCGCGGAACACTGAAGCTTTCTTT.

The CDR3 loop is CASSRDRRDNEKLFF. DNA of the CDR3: TGTGCCAGTAGCCGAGACAGACGAGATAATGAAAAACTGTTTTTT. The chain employs TRBV19 and TRBJ1-4, with D maybe TRBD1 (5 bases). Germline V lookup: CDR1 LNHDA, CDR2 SQIVND (reference sequence). This CDR3 is 15 amino acids long. V was clipped by 6 bases and J by 4 bases, with 15 bases between them.

V is TRBV15 and J is TRBJ1-1; no clear D gene. CDR1 is LNHNV, CDR2 YYDKDF, per germline (reference sequence). The V gene lost 7 bases and the J gene lost 2 bases, with 11 bases spanning the gap. The CDR3 sequence is 13 residues long. The DNA for the CDR3 is TGTGCCACCACCGCTGACACCAACACTGAAGCTTTCTTT. Translation gives CATTADTNTEAFF.

The chain links TRBV19 to TRBJ1-5, with D possibly being TRBD1 (6 bases). V was clipped by 6 bases and J by 2 bases, with 11 bases between them. Germline V gene sequence: CDR1 LNHDA, CDR2 SQIVND (reference sequence). The CDR3 runs to 14 residues. Here the CDR3 DNA reads TGTGCCAGTAGGGACAGTCCGGGCAATCAGCCCCAGCATTTT. This gives the protein CASRDSPGNQPQHF.

This clone was seen once. This chain uses TRBV7-8 with TRBJ2-5; D is undetermined. The CDR3 sequence is 15 residues long. Germline lookup yields CDR1 SGHVS and CDR2 FQNEAQ. The germline V and J ends were trimmed by 1 base and 1 base, with 10 bases remaining between them. The CDR3 loop is CASSLVHSPQETQYF. The CDR3 region has the DNA TGTGCCAGCAGCTTAGTGCACAGCCCCCAAGAGACCCAGTACTTC.

The chain carries TRBV12-5 and TRBJ2-1; D is unresolved. Germline CDR1 and CDR2: LGHNT and FRNRAP. With 0 bases removed from V and 3 bases from J, the gap between germline ends came to 12 bases. This CDR3 region has 16 residues. CDR3 loop: CASGLVRTEHYNEQFF. As DNA, the CDR3 is TGTGCTAGTGGTTTGGTACGTACCGAACACTACAATGAGCAGTTCTTC.

The chain links TRBV5-1 to TRBJ1-6; D is possibly TRBD1 (6 bases). Trimming took 4 bases from V and 6 from J, leaving 14 bases between them. CDR3 length equals 15 residues. Germline CDR1 and CDR2: SGHRS and YFSETQ. CDR3 amino acids: CASSPWTARNSPLHF. DNA of the CDR3: TGCGCCAGCAGCCCCTGGACAGCTCGTAATTCACCCCTCCACTTT.

The V and J genes are TRBV10-3 and TRBJ2-1, with TRBD2 matching 7 bases. Per the germline V gene, CDR1 is ENHRY and CDR2 is SYGVKD. This CDR3 is built from 12 residues. V gave up 6 bases and J gave up 9 bases; unmatched junction bases: 5. The CDR3 coding sequence is TGTGCCATCAGCGAACCTAGCGGTGAGCAGTTCTTC. This translates into CAISEPSGEQFF.

Concerning this clone: The germline gene is not matched at one end of the junction; a read error may be the cause. The CDR3 loop reads CASSLAAGRMETQYF. CDR3 DNA sequence: TGTGCTAGCAGCTTAGCAGCAGGGCGGATGGAGACCCAGTACTTC. The chain employs TRBV7-7 and TRBJ2-5; possible D gene TRBD1, 5 bases. The germline gives CDR1 SSHAT, CDR2 FNYEAQ (reference sequence). The length of the CDR3 is 15 residues.

The chain is built from TRBV12-5 and TRBJ2-1; tentative D call: TRBD1 (6 bases). From germline, CDR1 is LGHNT and CDR2 FRNRAP. The CDR3 extends over 15 amino acids. V lost 4 bases and J lost 2, with 12 bases in between. CDR3 in DNA: TGTGCTAGTGGTTATCAGGGGCGGACCTACAATGAGCAGTTCTTC. It translates to CASGYQGRTYNEQFF.

The rearrangement uses TRBV18 and TRBJ1-3, with D uncertain. CDR3 length: 17 amino acids. V lost 3 bases and J lost 0, with 15 bases in between. Germline V lookup: CDR1 KGHSH, CDR2 LQKENI. The CDR3 protein is CASSPSINSLSGNTIYF. The CDR3 nucleotides are TGTGCCAGCTCACCCTCGATTAACAGCCTCTCTGGAAACACCATATATTTT.

The chain uses TRBV7-2 and TRBJ2-7, with D possibly being TRBD1 (6 bases). The CDR3 loop spans 15 amino acids. CDR1 is SGHTA, CDR2 FQGNSA, per germline. Trimming cost V 0 bases and J 5 bases, with 14 bases left between them. CDR3 sequence reads: CASSLAYRANDEQYF. The CDR3 region has the DNA TGTGCCAGCAGCTTAGCCTACAGGGCCAACGACGAGCAGTACTTC.

This chain uses TRBV6-5 with TRBJ1-1; 7 nucleotides match TRBD1. Germline values: CDR1 MNHEY, CDR2 SVGAGI. V lost 6 bases to trimming and J lost 11 bases; unmatched junction nucleotides: 12. This CDR3 is 13 amino acids long. The CDR3 DNA follows: TGTGCCAGCAGCCCCCCCGGGACAGAACTGGCTTTCTTT. Amino acids: CASSPPGTELAFF.